These 8 T cell receptor beta chains originate from one sample sequenced in a study of blood T cell repertoires in COVID-19. Here immunoSEQ multiplex PCR was the method, and the copy in TCRdb shows in-frame clones only, minus some. The repertoire has some 170,000 clones, roughly 90% of them found once; the top ten carry over 15%. Sequenced input: peripheral blood. The receptors stem from a man aged 60 to 75 with active or convalescent COVID-19.

This chain's CDR3 is CASSRRGTEYQPQHF. In nucleotides, the CDR3 is TGTGCCAGCAGCCGGCGCGGGACAGAATATCAGCCCCAGCATTTT. The chain couples TRBV28 to TRBJ1-5, with 7 bases matching TRBD1. This CDR3 region has 15 residues. V shed 6 bases, J shed 5 bases, and the junction held 10 bases outside the gene matches. Germline V gene lookup returns CDR1 MDHEN and CDR2 SYDVKM. Together with reference TRBV28 and TRBJ1-5, the CDR3 gives the full variable domain: DVKVTQSSRYLVKRTGEKVFLECVQDMDHENMFWYRQDPGLGLRLIYFSYDVKMKEKGDIPEGYSVSREKKERFSLILESASTNQTSMYLCASSRRGTEYQPQHFGDGTRLSIL.

The chain joins TRBV6-4 to TRBJ2-6; D call uncertain. This CDR3 is 15 amino acids long. Trimming cost V 6 bases and J 0 bases, with 9 bases left between them. From germline, CDR1 is MRHNA and CDR2 SNTAGT. Written as DNA, the CDR3 is TGTGCCAGCAGCGCGGCCTCCTCTGGGGCCAACGTCCTGACTTTC. This translates into CASSAASSGANVLTF.

The chain uses TRBV6-5 and TRBJ2-5; D perhaps matches TRBD1 (6 bases). This CDR3 is built from 14 residues. Trimming took 4 bases from V and 2 from J, leaving 11 bases between them. Germline loops: CDR1 MNHEY, CDR2 SVGAGI. CDR3 in DNA: TGTGCCAGCAGTTTACAGGGATTTCAAGAGACCCAGTACTTC. Amino acid sequence: CASSLQGFQETQYF.

The chain has TRBV6-5 and TRBJ1-2; a possible D gene is TRBD1 (6 bases). Germline values: CDR1 MNHEY, CDR2 SVGAGI. The CDR3 has 14 amino acids. The V end was cut by 2 bases, the J end by 6 bases, with 13 bases between. CDR3 nucleotide sequence: TGTGCCAGCAGTTACAACCGGGACACGGATGGCTACACCTTC. Translating gives CASSYNRDTDGYTF.

The chain combines TRBV12-5 with TRBJ2-5; D is possibly TRBD2 (6 bases). The CDR3 consists of 13 residues. Looked up from germline, CDR1 is LGHNT and CDR2 is FRNRAP. V shed 2 bases and J shed 5 bases, with 9 bases lying between them. Written as DNA, the CDR3 is TGTGCTAGTGGTTTGCGTCTAGCGGAGACCCAGTACTTC. Translation gives CASGLRLAETQYF.

The rearrangement joins TRBV11-2 to TRBJ1-6; D is unresolved. The CDR3 is 15 residues long. Trimming pared 4 bases from V and 7 bases from J, leaving 14 bases between. Germline V lookup: CDR1 SGHAT, CDR2 FQNNGV. The CDR3 DNA follows: TGTGCCAGCAGCTCAGAGCCTAGGCCAAATTCACCCCTCCACTTT. It encodes CASSSEPRPNSPLHF.

This clone was recorded only once. This sequence joins TRBV6-6 and TRBJ1-4; D might be TRBD1 (6 bases). Looked up from germline, CDR1 is MNHNY and CDR2 is SVGAGI (reference sequence). V was trimmed by 5 bases and J by 8 bases, leaving 15 bases between them. The CDR3 sequence is 14 residues long. CDR3 in DNA: TGTGCCAGCAGTAACAGGGTTAACAACGAAAAACTGTTTTTT. Amino acid sequence: CASSNRVNNEKLFF.

The chain couples TRBV10-1 to TRBJ2-2; the match to TRBD2 covers 14 bases. Per germline, CDR1 WNHNN and CDR2 SYGVQD (reference sequence). Trimming took 0 bases from V and 2 from J; bases not matched to a gene: 2. The CDR3 has 18 amino acids. For the CDR3, the DNA is TGCGCCAGCAGTGAGTCGGGACTAGCGGGAGTTAACACCGGGGAGCTGTTTTTT. Its protein product is CASSESGLAGVNTGELFF.